Below, one TCR beta chain is given with its context. The data were obtained in a study of shared clonotypes between healthy human individuals. Germline values: CDR1 SGHVS, CDR2 FQNEAQ. CDR3 length equals 14 residues. Trimming removed 6 bases at V and 2 bases at J, with 14 bases between. As processed by the authors: For the immunoSEQ data, sequences were junction-only without quality scores, so filtering differed. Generated by immunoSEQ multiplex PCR, the TCRdb table keeps only in-frame clones and is missing some. V and J calls and clone size are given by that table; D and trimming were obtained from the DNA. The sample has roughly 450,000 clones; around 79% are singletons.

The rearrangement uses TRBV7-8 and TRBJ2-7, with D perhaps TRBD1 (7 bases). The source material was PBMCs. This receptor was identified in a middle-aged woman in good health. Some clones in this sample may be carry-over from other donors' samples. The CDR3, as DNA: TGTGCCAGCAGACCGACAGGGACTCCCTACGAGCAGTACTTC. It translates to CASRPTGTPYEQYF.